The source of this T cell receptor (beta chain) is a study of CD8 T cells in Susac syndrome (dated by TCRdb to between 2018 and 2021). Background on the whole study: Repertoire sequencing was used to test whether CD8+ T cell activation and differentiation in Susac syndrome was antigen driven.

The sample holds one count of this clonotype. Its binding antigen is unknown. No quality values exist for individual bases; no much larger clone is one base distant. On its own, one read is weak support. Study-wide findings and limitations: The number of individuals in the TCR sequencing and HLA analysis was acknowledged as relatively small.

RNA was extracted with the RNeasy kit and 0.5 to 1 ug was reverse transcribed using random hexamers. TCR beta CDR3 regions were amplified with the immunoSEQ multiplex PCR assay covering 54 Vbeta and 13 Jbeta segments. To correct PCR amplification bias, a synthetic template baseline was used for both primer optimization and computational correction. The source study handled its data this way. Reads were assigned to V, D and J genes according to IMGT and analyzed in immunoSEQ Analyzer, with only productive sequences retained. Clonality was computed as one minus Shannon entropy normalized by log2 of the number of productive unique sequences. For each patient and control, public and private clones were evaluated within the 100 most prevalent clones. Clones were defined as Susac-specific when absent from the healthy and MS cohorts, from roughly 1,100 published viral clones and from other ImmuneACCESS disease sequences. The public reads were quality trimmed at Q25 with fastp and then assembled into clones with MiXCR by TCRdb, keeping productive beta chains. Rows are unified per CDR3 protein, each entry keeping the most common DNA and genes. The V and J calls were determined by TCRdb, not by the authors. The sample has around 300,000 distinct CDR3 sequences on record, about 92% of them singletons. 0.065% of the sample is in the top ten clones.

Peripheral blood CD8+ and CD4+ T cells from healthy donors, Susac syndrome patients and multiple sclerosis patients were profiled by high-throughput TCR beta sequencing. The multiple sclerosis controls were treatment-naive patients who had stable or active relapsing-remitting disease and met the revised McDonald criteria. Bulk CD8+ and CD4+ T cells were purified by magnetic negative isolation, whereas CD8+ TEMRA cells were enriched by FACS. Blood was collected in EDTA tubes and processed within 24 hours, with PBMCs isolated through density gradient centrifugation. PBMCs intended for TCR sequencing were frozen in liquid nitrogen and were later thawed in a 37 degrees C water bath. Purity of sorted or isolated CD4+, CD8+ and CD8+ TEMRA cells was at least 90%. The CDR3 holds 16 amino acids from the cysteine to the phenylalanine. Solely the CDR3 DNA is kept, with 48 bases framed from the first base. CDR1 and CDR2 (SGHTA, FQGTGA) derive from the germline V gene. At the junction V is shortened by 2 bases and J by 4 bases, with 17 bases in between.

Sequencing input: CD4+ T cells from PBMCs. The chain joins TRBV7-3 to TRBJ1-2; the D gene is perhaps TRBD1, on 6 matching bases. The TCR comes from a human donor with multiple sclerosis. Read as DNA, the sequence is TGTGCCAGCAGCTTAGGTGTGGGGTCGGGGGCCTATGGCTACACCTTC. Its protein reads: CASSLGVGSGAYGYTF.